These 2 T cell receptor beta chains were all obtained from the same sample, sequenced in a study of T cell changes during pregnancy in multiple sclerosis. Sequencing used immunoSEQ multiplex PCR; TCRdb keeps in-frame clones, though not all of them. The sample includes approximately 53,000 clones, around 92% of them seen just once. Sequences were derived from CD4+ T cells from peripheral blood mononuclear cells, sampled in the third trimester of pregnancy. All receptors derive from a female donor with multiple sclerosis, enrolled in a pregnancy study.

This chain joins TRBV7-7 and TRBJ2-5, with D possibly matching TRBD1 (6 bases). The V end lost 2 bases, the J end lost 5 bases, and 18 bases lay between the germline ends. The CDR3 extends over 16 amino acids. CDR1 and CDR2 (germline): SSHAT, FNYEAQ (reference sequence). CDR3 amino acids: CASSLRGNRVAETQYF. The DNA of the CDR3 is TGTGCCAGCAGCTTAAGGGGCAACAGGGTGGCGGAGACCCAGTACTTC. The full variable domain, in which reference TRBV7-7 and TRBJ2-5 provide the parts outside the CDR3, is GAGVSQSPRYKVTKRGQDVTLRCDPISSHATLYWYQQALGQGPEFLTYFNYEAQPDKSGLPSDRFSAERPEGSISTLTIQRTEQRDSAMYRCASSLRGNRVAETQYFGPGTRLLVL.

The V and J genes are TRBV6-5 and TRBJ2-5, with D perhaps TRBD2 (7 bases). The CDR3 extends over 14 amino acids. Between the trimmed V and J ends, which lost 5 bases and 4 bases, there was a span of 14 bases. The germline gives CDR1 MNHEY, CDR2 SVGAGI. The CDR3: CASSGGGLGETQYF. The CDR3 DNA reads TGTGCCAGCAGTGGGGGGGGGCTGGGAGAGACCCAGTACTTC.